These T cell receptor beta chains were read from a single sample in a study of blood T cell repertoires in COVID-19. Profiled with immunoSEQ multiplex PCR; TCRdb holds only in-frame clones, not every one. The top ten clones hold 10% of a sample with more than 300,000 clones, around 87% of them seen once. Sequencing was performed on peripheral blood. The origin of the receptors is a woman younger than 45 with COVID-19, enrolled during active disease. The CDR3 runs from the conserved cysteine through the conserved F or W. The order of the fields is V gene, clone size, D gene, J gene, CDR3 protein, CDR3 DNA. A D gene is named only where the DNA matches it firmly. Clone sizes are given selectively: once, few, many, or a class where the clone is expanded.

>TRBV6-5|NA|TRBD1|TRBJ1-2
CASSPTDRANYGYTF
TGTGCCAGCAGTCCGACAGACAGGGCTAACTATGGCTACACCTTC
>TRBV9|NA|NA|TRBJ2-1
CASSGGGLSYNEQFF
TGTGCCAGCAGCGGAGGGGGTCTAAGCTACAATGAGCAGTTCTTC
>TRBV2|few|TRBD2|TRBJ2-7
CASKLAGAYEQYF
TGTGCCAGCAAGCTAGCGGGAGCCTACGAGCAGTACTTC
>TRBV6-1|once|NA|TRBJ2-7
CASSDRVSSGEQYF
TGTGCCAGCAGTGACAGGGTCTCCTCGGGCGAGCAGTACTTC
>TRBV5-1|NA|TRBD1|TRBJ2-7
CASSLLQGPYEQYF
TGCGCCAGCAGCTTGCTACAGGGGCCCTACGAGCAGTACTTC
>TRBV28|few|TRBD1|TRBJ2-2
CASSDRVGELFF
TGTGCCAGCAGCGACAGGGTAGGGGAGCTGTTTTTT
>TRBV18|once|TRBD1|TRBJ1-4
CASSPSGQAGTNEKLFF
TGTGCCAGCTCACCTTCCGGACAGGCCGGAACTAATGAAAAACTGTTTTTT
>TRBV28|NA|NA|TRBJ2-4
CASSSPDSLNIQYF
TGTGCCAGCAGTTCCCCGGACAGCCTAAACATTCAGTACTTC
>TRBV27|NA|NA|TRBJ2-5
CASSWSRGQETQYF
TGTGCCAGCAGTTGGTCCAGGGGCCAAGAGACCCAGTACTTC
>TRBV9|NA|TRBD2|TRBJ2-1
CASSAPGLAGGPYNEQFF
TGTGCCAGCAGCGCACCGGGACTAGCGGGAGGACCCTACAATGAGCAGTTCTTC
>TRBV6-5|NA|TRBD1|TRBJ1-2
CASTKTGQGNYGYTF
TGTGCCAGCACCAAAACGGGACAGGGGAACTATGGCTACACCTTC
>TRBV19|NA|NA|TRBJ1-5
CASQGTVNQPQHF
TGTGCCAGTCAGGGGACCGTAAATCAGCCCCAGCATTTT
>TRBV19|NA|NA|TRBJ2-2
CASSGGQNTGELFF
TGTGCCAGTAGTGGCGGGCAGAACACCGGGGAGCTGTTTTTT
>TRBV4-2|NA|NA|TRBJ2-2
CASSQDPGVGTGELFF
TGTGCCAGCAGCCAAGATCCGGGGGTTGGGACCGGGGAGCTGTTTTTT
>TRBV28|NA|TRBD2|TRBJ2-4
CASRDGTSKNIQYF
TGTGCCAGCAGAGACGGGACTAGCAAAAACATTCAGTACTTC
>TRBV6-2/TRBV6-3|NA|NA|TRBJ2-3
CASSSRDVDTQYF
TGTGCCAGCAGTTCGCGGGATGTGGATACGCAGTATTTT
>TRBV30|few|TRBD2|TRBJ2-2
CAWSVLAGDSGELFF
TGTGCCTGGAGTGTCCTAGCGGGAGACAGTGGGGAGCTGTTTTTT
>TRBV18|NA|NA|TRBJ1-1
CASSPNVVATEAFF
TGTGCCAGCTCACCGAACGTAGTAGCGACTGAAGCTTTCTTT
>TRBV11-2|NA|TRBD2|TRBJ2-1
CASNNLGGVEQFF
TGTGCCAGCAACAATCTGGGGGGGGTAGAGCAGTTCTTC
>TRBV20-1|NA|TRBD1|TRBJ2-5
CSASKGAQETQYF
TGCAGTGCTAGTAAGGGGGCCCAAGAGACCCAGTACTTC
>TRBV11-2|NA|NA|TRBJ2-1
CASSYGTYNEQFF
TGTGCCAGCAGCTACGGGACCTACAATGAGCAGTTCTTC
>TRBV2|NA|NA|TRBJ2-2
CASNMRDRTGELFF
TGTGCCAGCAATATGCGGGATAGGACCGGGGAGCTGTTTTTT
>TRBV5-8|NA|NA|TRBJ2-7
CASSSSPGHFSYEQYF
TGTGCCAGCAGCTCGAGTCCCGGACATTTCTCCTACGAGCAGTACTTC
>TRBV4-2|NA|TRBD2|TRBJ2-3
CASSQGLADGTDTQYF
TGTGCCAGCAGCCAAGGACTAGCGGATGGCACAGATACGCAGTATTTT